The T cell receptor (beta chain) described here comes from a study of blood T cell repertoires in COVID-19. Whole-study context: The United States, Italy and Spain were the sources of the acute and convalescent COVID-19 samples. In each case, the material was cDNA or gDNA derived from T cells, B-cell-depleted T cells, or PBMCs.

Germline V gives CDR1 MNHEY, CDR2 SMNVEV (reference sequence). CDR3 length: 12 residues. V gave up 6 bases and J gave up 4 bases; unmatched junction bases: 3. Original processing notes: Nucleated cell counts were estimated from reference gene primer amplification. The protocol was immunoSEQ multiplex PCR, while the TCRdb copy is restricted to in-frame clones and leaves out a portion. D and trimming come from the DNA, and the V and J calls and clone size come from that table. Of about 260,000 clones listed, roughly 86% are singletons. The clonotype originates from a man aged 40-50 years who had recovered from COVID-19. This sequence joins TRBV27 and TRBJ2-7, with 7 bases aligning to TRBD1. Sequences were obtained from peripheral blood. CDR3 protein: CASRQQGYEQYF. In DNA, the CDR3 is TGTGCCAGCAGGCAACAGGGGTACGAGCAGTACTTC.